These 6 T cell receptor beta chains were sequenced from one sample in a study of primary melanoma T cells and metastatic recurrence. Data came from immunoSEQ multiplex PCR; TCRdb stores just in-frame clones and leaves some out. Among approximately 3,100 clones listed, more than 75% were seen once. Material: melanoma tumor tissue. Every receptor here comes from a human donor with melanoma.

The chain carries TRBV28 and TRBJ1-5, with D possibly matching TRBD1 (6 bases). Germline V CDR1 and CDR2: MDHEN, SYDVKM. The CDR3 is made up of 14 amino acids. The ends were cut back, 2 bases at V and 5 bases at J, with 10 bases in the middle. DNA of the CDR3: TGTGCCAGCAGTTTAAACACAGGGTATCAGCCCCAGCATTTT. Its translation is CASSLNTGYQPQHF.

The CDR3 DNA reads as TGTGCCAGCAGCCTTACAGGAACTAATGAAAAACTGTTTTTT. Encoded protein: CASSLTGTNEKLFF. The V call is TRBV28, the J call TRBJ1-4; D perhaps matches TRBD1 (5 bases). This CDR3 is built from 14 residues. V was shortened by 6 bases and J by 1 base, with 9 bases between the two germline ends. Germline V CDR1 and CDR2: MDHEN, SYDVKM.

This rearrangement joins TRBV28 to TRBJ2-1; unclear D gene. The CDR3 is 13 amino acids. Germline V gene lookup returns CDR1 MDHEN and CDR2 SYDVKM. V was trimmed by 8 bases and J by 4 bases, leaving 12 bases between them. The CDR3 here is CASSGVPYNEQFF. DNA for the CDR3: TGTGCCAGCTCAGGAGTTCCTTACAATGAGCAGTTCTTC.

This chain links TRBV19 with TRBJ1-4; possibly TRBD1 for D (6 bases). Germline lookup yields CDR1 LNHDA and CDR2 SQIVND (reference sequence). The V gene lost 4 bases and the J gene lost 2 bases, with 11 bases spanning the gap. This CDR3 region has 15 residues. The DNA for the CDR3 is TGTGCCAGTAGTACCCTGACAGGTACTAATGAAAAACTGTTTTTT. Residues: CASSTLTGTNEKLFF.

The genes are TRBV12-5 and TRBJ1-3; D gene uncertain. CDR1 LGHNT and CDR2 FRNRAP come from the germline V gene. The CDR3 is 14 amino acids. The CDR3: CASESLRSGNTIYF. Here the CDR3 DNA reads TGTGCCAGCGAATCCCTTAGGTCGGGAAACACCATATATTTT.

Here the CDR3 DNA reads TGTGCCAGCTCACCTTCGGCGGGGGGCGGCGAACAGCCCCAGCATTTT. Protein: CASSPSAGGGEQPQHF. The V gene is TRBV18, the J gene TRBJ1-5; D is possibly TRBD1 (6 bases). In germline, CDR1 is KGHSH, CDR2 LQKENI. This CDR3 contains 16 residues. Trimming took 3 bases from V and 7 from J, leaving 19 bases between them.